The following is a T cell receptor (beta chain) sequence with its context. Its cognate antigen is unknown. For sorted subsets, 150 to 200 ng DNA per replicate equaled 30,000 or so T cell genomes. Clones were read by immunoSEQ multiplex PCR, and TCRdb kept only the in-frame ones, dropping some. The sample includes fewer than 1.6 million clones, 98% to 99% of them seen just once. This sample was included in a study of shared clonotypes between healthy human individuals. Regarding the study as a whole: Despite large depth, sorted-subset datasets appeared incompletely sequenced. Naive CD4 clonotype sharing across a few donors was around 5%.

The ends were cut back, 5 bases at V and 6 bases at J, with 9 bases in the middle. Germline assignment: CDR1 SEHNR and CDR2 FQNEAQ (reference sequence). This CDR3 has 12 residues. This clonotype was obtained from a man aged 30 to 45 in good health. The rearrangement links TRBV7-9 to TRBJ2-3; unclear D gene. The sample taken for sequencing was naive CD4+ T cells sorted from blood. Sample subset: CD45RA+ positively selected. The CDR3 nucleotides are TGTGCCAGCAGCCGGAACGGGGATACGCAGTATTTT. It codes for CASSRNGDTQYF. Supplemented by reference TRBV7-9 and TRBJ2-3, the full variable domain reads DTGVSQNPRHKITKRGQNVTFRCDPISEHNRLYWYRQTLGQGPEFLTYFQNEAQLEKSRLLSDRFSAERPKGSFSTLEIQRTEQGDSAMYLCASSRNGDTQYFGPGTRLTVL.